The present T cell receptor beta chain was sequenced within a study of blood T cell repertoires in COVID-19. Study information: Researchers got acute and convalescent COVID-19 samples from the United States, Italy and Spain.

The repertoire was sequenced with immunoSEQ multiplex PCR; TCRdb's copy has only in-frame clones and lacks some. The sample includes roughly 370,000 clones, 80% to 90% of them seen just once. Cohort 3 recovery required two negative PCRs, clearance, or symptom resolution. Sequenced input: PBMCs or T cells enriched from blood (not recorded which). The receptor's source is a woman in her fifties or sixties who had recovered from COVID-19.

CDR3 DNA sequence: TGCGCCAGCAGCCAATCCTCGCGGAGCGGCTACGAGCAGTACTTC. It translates to CASSQSSRSGYEQYF. This rearrangement joins TRBV4-1 to TRBJ2-7, with D maybe TRBD2 (5 bases). The germline V gene encodes CDR1 MGHRA and CDR2 YSYEKL. Trimming shortened V by 2 bases and J by 3 bases, and 14 bases separated the two germline ends. This CDR3 spans 15 amino acids.